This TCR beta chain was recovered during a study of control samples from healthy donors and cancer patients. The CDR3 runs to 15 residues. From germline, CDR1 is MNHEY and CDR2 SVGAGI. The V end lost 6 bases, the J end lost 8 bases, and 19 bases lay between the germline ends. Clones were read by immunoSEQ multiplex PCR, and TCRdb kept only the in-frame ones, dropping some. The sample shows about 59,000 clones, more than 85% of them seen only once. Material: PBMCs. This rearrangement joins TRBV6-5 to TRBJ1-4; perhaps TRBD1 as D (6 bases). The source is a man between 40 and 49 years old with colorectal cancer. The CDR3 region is CASSPGTSRSEKLFF. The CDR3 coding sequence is TGTGCCAGCAGCCCCGGGACATCCCGGAGCGAAAAACTGTTTTTT.